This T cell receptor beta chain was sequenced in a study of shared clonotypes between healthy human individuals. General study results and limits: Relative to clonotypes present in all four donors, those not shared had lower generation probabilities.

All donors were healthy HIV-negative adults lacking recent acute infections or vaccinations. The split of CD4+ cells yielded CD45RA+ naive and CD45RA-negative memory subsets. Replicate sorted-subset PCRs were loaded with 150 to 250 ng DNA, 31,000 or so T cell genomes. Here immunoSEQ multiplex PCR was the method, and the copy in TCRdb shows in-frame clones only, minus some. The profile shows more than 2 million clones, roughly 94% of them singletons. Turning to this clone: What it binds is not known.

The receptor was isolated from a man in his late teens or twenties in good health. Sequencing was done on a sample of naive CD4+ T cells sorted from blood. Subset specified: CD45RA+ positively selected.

The CDR3: CASMRGGNEKLFF. CDR3 nucleotides: TGTGCCAGCATGAGAGGGGGAAATGAAAAACTGTTTTTT. The V and J genes are TRBV21-1 and TRBJ1-4; TRBD1 is the table's D call and was not checked against the DNA. TRBV21-1 has pseudogene status. This CDR3 contains 13 residues.